This is a list of T cell receptor beta chains from one sample in a study of shared clonotypes between healthy human individuals. Using immunoSEQ multiplex PCR, the repertoire was profiled, and TCRdb retains in-frame clones only, with some absent. The data hold around 2,000,000 clones, with roughly 94% observed a single time. Input material: naive CD8+ T cells sorted from blood. All receptors come from a man between 18 and 29 years old in good health. Both conserved end residues are part of each CDR3. The order of the fields is D gene, CDR3 length, V gene, CDR3 protein. D genes are given only for firm matches.

d_call: TRBD1
cdr3_length: 20
v_call: TRBV30
cdr3_aa: CAWREFPGQGALGAKNIQYF

d_call: TRBD2
cdr3_length: 15
v_call: TRBV4-1
cdr3_aa: CASSQAILAGYEQYF

d_call: NA
cdr3_length: 14
v_call: TRBV29-1
cdr3_aa: CSVIVQSSTYEQYF

d_call: TRBD2
cdr3_length: 21
v_call: TRBV7-6
cdr3_aa: CASSLASGEPPLGGNTGELFF

d_call: NA
cdr3_length: 14
v_call: TRBV25-1
cdr3_aa: CASRPSGSQETQYF

d_call: TRBD1
cdr3_length: 14
v_call: TRBV4-3
cdr3_aa: CASSQRGQGDGYTF

d_call: TRBD1
cdr3_length: 15
v_call: TRBV30
cdr3_aa: CAWSFGQGEGAEAFF

d_call: NA
cdr3_length: 14
v_call: TRBV7-2
cdr3_aa: CASGNLGLTYEQYF

d_call: NA
cdr3_length: 14
v_call: TRBV6-1
cdr3_aa: CASTGTSSSYEQYF

d_call: NA
cdr3_length: 16
v_call: TRBV5-1
cdr3_aa: CASSLSTSSPSYEQYF

d_call: TRBD1
cdr3_length: 14
v_call: TRBV29-1
cdr3_aa: CSVEWTGSYNEQFF

d_call: NA
cdr3_length: 14
v_call: TRBV4-3
cdr3_aa: CASSNSQSGNTIYF

d_call: NA
cdr3_length: 15
v_call: TRBV6-5
cdr3_aa: CASSYWGSSPDTQYF

d_call: NA
cdr3_length: 15
v_call: TRBV5-5
cdr3_aa: CASSFTTASQETQYF

d_call: NA
cdr3_length: 19
v_call: TRBV6-1
cdr3_aa: CASSELGRRFQYSNQPQHF

d_call: TRBD2
cdr3_length: 16
v_call: TRBV4-3
cdr3_aa: CASSQDPSGGAGELFF

d_call: TRBD1
cdr3_length: 14
v_call: TRBV12-5
cdr3_aa: CASGPWDSGNTIYF

d_call: NA
cdr3_length: 14
v_call: TRBV28
cdr3_aa: CASSLWVSNQPQHF

d_call: NA
cdr3_length: 13
v_call: TRBV4-1
cdr3_aa: CASSQASGFEQYF

d_call: NA
cdr3_length: 15
v_call: TRBV10-1
cdr3_aa: CASSELGSSYNEQFF

d_call: TRBD1
cdr3_length: 15
v_call: TRBV5-1
cdr3_aa: CASTYRPTGHYGYTF

d_call: NA
cdr3_length: 12
v_call: TRBV7-9
cdr3_aa: CASSHVLDEQFF

d_call: NA
cdr3_length: 14
v_call: TRBV4-1
cdr3_aa: CASSQAIRVNEQYF